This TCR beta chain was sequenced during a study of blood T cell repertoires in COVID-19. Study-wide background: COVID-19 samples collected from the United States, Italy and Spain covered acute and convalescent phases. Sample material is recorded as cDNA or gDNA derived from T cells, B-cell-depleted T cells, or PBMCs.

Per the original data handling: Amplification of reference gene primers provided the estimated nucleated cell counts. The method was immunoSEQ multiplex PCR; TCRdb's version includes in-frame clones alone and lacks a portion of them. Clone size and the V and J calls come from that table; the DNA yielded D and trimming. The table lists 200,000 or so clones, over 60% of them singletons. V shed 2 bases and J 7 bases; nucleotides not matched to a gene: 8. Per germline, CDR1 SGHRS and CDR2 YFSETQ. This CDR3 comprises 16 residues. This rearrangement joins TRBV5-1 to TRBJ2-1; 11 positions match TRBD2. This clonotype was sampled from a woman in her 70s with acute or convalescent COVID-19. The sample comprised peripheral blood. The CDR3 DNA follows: TGCGCCAGCAGCTTTGGCCTACTAGCGGGAGTAAATGAGCAGTTCTTC. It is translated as CASSFGLLAGVNEQFF.